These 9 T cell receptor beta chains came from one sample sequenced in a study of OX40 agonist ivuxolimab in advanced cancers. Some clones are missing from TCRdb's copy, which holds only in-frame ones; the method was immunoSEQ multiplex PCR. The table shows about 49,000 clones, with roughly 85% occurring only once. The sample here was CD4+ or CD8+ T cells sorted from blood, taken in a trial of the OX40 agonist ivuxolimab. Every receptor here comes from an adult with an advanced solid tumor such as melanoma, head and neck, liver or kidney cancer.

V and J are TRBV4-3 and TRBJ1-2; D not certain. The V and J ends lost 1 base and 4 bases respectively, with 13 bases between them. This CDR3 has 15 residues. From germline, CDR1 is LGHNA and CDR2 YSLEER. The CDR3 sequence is CASSQGRGEGYGYTF. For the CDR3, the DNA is TGCGCCAGCAGCCAAGGGCGCGGGGAAGGCTATGGCTACACCTTC.

CDR3 sequence reads: CASSLEPLATYNEQFF. The CDR3 nucleotides are TGTGCCAGCAGCTTAGAGCCCCTAGCGACCTACAATGAGCAGTTCTTC. This chain uses TRBV7-2 with TRBJ2-1, with D possibly TRBD2 on 6 matching bases. V was clipped by 1 base and J by 2 bases, with 12 bases between them. The CDR3 consists of 16 residues. The germline CDR1 and CDR2 sequences are SGHTA and FQGNSA.

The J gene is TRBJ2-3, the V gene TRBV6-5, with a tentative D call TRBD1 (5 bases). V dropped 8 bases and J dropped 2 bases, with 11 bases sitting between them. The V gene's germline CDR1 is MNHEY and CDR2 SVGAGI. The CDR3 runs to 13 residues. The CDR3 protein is CASSGIPTDTQYF. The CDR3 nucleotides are TGTGCCAGCTCAGGGATCCCCACAGATACGCAGTATTTT.

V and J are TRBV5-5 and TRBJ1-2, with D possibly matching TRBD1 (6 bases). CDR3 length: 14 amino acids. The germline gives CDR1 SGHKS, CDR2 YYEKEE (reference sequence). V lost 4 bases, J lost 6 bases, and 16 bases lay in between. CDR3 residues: CASSLATGFDGYTF. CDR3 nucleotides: TGTGCCAGCAGCCTCGCAACAGGGTTTGATGGCTACACCTTC. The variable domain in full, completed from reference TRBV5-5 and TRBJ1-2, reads DAGVTQSPTHLIKTRGQQVTLRCSPISGHKSVSWYQQVLGQGPQFIFQYYEKEERGRGNFPDRFSARQFPNYSSELNVNALLLGDSALYLCASSLATGFDGYTFGSGTRLTVV.

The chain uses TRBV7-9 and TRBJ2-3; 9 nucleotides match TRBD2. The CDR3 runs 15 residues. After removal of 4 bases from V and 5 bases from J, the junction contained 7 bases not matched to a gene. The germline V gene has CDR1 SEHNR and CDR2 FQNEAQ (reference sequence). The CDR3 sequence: CASSYTPRGGDTQYF. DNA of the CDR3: TGTGCCAGCAGCTACACCCCGCGGGGGGGAGATACGCAGTATTTT.

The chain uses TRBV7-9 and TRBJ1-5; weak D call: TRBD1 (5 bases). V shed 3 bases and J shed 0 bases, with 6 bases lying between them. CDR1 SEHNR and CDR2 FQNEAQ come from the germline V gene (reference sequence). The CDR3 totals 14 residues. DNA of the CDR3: TGTGCCAGCAGCTTCGACAGTAGCAATCAGCCCCAGCATTTT. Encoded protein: CASSFDSSNQPQHF.

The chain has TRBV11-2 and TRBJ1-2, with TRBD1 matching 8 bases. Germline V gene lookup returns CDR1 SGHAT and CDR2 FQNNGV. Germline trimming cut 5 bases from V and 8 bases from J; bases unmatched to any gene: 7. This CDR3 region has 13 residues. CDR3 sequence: CASSVGTGQGYTF. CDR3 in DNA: TGTGCCAGCAGCGTCGGGACAGGTCAGGGCTACACCTTC.

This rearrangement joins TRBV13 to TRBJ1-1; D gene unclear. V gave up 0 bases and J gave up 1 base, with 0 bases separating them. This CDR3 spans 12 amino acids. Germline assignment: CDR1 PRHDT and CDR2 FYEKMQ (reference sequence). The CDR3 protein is CASSLGNTEAFF. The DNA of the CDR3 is TGTGCCAGCAGCTTAGGGAACACTGAAGCTTTCTTT.

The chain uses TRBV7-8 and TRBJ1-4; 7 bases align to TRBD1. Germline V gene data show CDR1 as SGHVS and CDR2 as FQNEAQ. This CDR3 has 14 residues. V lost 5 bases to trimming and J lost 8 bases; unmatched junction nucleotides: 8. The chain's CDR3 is CASSPTGTIEKLFF. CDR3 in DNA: TGTGCCAGCAGCCCGACAGGGACGATCGAAAAACTGTTTTTT.